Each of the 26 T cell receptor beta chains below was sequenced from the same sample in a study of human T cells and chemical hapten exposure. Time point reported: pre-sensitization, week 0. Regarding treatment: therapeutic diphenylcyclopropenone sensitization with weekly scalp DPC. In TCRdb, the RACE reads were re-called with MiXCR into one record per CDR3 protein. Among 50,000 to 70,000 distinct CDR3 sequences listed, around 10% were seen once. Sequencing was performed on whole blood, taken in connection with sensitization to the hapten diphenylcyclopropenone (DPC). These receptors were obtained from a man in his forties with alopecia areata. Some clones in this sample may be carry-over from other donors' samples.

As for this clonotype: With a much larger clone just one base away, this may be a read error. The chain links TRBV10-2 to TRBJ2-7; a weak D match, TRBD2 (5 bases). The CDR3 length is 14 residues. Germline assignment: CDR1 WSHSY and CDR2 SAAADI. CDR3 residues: CTSTELGAEYEQYF. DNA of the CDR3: TGCACCAGCACTGAGTTGGGAGCGGAGTACGAGCAGTACTTC.

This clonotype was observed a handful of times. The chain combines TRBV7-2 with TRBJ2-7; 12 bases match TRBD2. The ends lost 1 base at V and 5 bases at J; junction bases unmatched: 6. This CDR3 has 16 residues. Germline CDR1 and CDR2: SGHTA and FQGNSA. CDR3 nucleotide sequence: TGTGCCAGCAGCTTAGGGACTAGCGGGATGGGGGACGAGCAGTACTTC. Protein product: CASSLGTSGMGDEQYF.

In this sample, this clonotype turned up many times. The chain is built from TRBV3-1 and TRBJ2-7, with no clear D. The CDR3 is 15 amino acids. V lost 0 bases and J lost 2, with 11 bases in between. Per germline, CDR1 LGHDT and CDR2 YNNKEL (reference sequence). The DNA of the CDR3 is TGTGCCAGCAGCCAAGATCGAGGAATTACCTACGAGCAGTACTTC. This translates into CASSQDRGITYEQYF.

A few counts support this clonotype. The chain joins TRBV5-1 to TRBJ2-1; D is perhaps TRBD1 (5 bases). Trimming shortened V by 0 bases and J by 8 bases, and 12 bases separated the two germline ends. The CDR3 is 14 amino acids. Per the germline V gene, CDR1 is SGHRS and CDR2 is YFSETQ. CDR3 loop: CASSLAVGHDEQFF. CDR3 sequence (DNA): TGCGCCAGCAGCTTGGCGGTGGGGCACGATGAGCAGTTCTTC.

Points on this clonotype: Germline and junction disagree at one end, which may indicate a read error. The CDR3 region is CVSSPTGGTNEKLFF. In nucleotides, the CDR3 is TGTGTCAGCTCTCCTACAGGAGGAACTAATGAAAAACTGTTTTTT. The gene calls are TRBV18 and TRBJ1-4; D perhaps matches TRBD1 (5 bases). Per germline, CDR1 KGHSH and CDR2 LQKENI. There are 15 residues in the CDR3.

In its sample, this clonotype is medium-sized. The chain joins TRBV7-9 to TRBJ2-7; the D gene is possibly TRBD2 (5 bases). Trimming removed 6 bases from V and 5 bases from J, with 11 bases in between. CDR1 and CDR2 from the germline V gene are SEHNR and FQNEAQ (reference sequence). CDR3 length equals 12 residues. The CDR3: CASRRESHEQYF. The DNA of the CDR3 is TGTGCCAGCAGAAGGGAGTCCCACGAGCAGTACTTC.

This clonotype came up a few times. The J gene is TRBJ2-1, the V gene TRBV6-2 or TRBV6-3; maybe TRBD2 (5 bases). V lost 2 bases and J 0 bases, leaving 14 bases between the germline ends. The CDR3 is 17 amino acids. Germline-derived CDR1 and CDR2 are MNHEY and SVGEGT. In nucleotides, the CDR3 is TGTGCCAGCAGTTACGGGAGTAGGGCGGACTCCTACAATGAGCAGTTCTTC. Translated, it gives CASSYGSRADSYNEQFF.

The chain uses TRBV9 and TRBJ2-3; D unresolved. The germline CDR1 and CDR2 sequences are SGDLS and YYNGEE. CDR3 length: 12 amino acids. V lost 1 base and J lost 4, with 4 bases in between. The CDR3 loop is CASSVTPDTQYF. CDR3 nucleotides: TGTGCCAGCAGCGTAACTCCAGATACGCAGTATTTT. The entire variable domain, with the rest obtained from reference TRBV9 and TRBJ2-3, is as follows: DSGVTQTPKHLITATGQRVTLRCSPRSGDLSVYWYQQSLDQGLQFLIQYYNGEERAKGNILERFSAQQFPDLHSELNLSSLELGDSALYFCASSVTPDTQYFGPGTRLTVL.

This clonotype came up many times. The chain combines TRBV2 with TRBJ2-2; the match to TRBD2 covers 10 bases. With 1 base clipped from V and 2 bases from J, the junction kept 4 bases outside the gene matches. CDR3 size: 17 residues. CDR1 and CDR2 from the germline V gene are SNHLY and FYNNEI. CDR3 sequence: CASSEGGLATNTGELFF. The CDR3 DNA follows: TGTGCCAGCAGTGAAGGGGGACTAGCGACAAACACCGGGGAGCTGTTTTTT.

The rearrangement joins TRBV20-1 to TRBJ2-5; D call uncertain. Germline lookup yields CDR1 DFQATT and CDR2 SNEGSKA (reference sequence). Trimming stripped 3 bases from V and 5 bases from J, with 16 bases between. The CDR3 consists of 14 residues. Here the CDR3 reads CSASTLGFGETQYF. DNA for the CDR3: TGCAGTGCTAGTACGTTGGGATTCGGGGAGACCCAGTACTTC.

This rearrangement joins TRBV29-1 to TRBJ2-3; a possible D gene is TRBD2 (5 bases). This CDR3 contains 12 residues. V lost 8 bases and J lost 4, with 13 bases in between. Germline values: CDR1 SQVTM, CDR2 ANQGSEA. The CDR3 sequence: CSHRRGSDTQYF. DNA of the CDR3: TGCAGCCACCGTCGGGGATCAGATACGCAGTATTTT.

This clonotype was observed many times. As DNA, the CDR3 is TGCGCCAGCAGCTTGGATGGGAGCAATCAGCCCCAGCATTTT. Protein sequence: CASSLDGSNQPQHF. The chain combines TRBV5-1 with TRBJ1-5; D gene unclear. Germline loops: CDR1 SGHRS, CDR2 YFSETQ. The V gene lost 0 bases and the J gene lost 1 base, with 5 bases spanning the gap. The CDR3 has 14 residues.

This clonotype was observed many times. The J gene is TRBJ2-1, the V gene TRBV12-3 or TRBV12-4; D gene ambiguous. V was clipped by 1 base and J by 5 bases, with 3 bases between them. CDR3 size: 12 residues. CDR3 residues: CASSLGHNEQFF. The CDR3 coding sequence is TGTGCCAGCAGTTTAGGCCACAATGAGCAGTTCTTC.

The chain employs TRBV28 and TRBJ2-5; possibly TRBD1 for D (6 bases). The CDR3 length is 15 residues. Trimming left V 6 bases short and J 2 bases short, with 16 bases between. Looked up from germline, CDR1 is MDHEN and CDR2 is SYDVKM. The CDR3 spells CASSGRGATQETQYF. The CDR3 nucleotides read TGTGCCAGCAGCGGCAGGGGCGCGACTCAAGAGACCCAGTACTTC.

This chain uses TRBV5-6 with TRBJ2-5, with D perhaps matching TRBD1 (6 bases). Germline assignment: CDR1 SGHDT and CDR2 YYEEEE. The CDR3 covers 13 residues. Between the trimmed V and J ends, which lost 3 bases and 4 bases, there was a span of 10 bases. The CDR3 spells CASSYGTLETQYF. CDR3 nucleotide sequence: TGTGCCAGCAGCTACGGGACACTAGAGACCCAGTACTTC.

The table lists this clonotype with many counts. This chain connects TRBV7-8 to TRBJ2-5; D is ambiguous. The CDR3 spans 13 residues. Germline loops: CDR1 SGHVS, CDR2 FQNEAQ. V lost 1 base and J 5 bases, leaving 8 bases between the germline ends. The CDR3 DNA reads TGTGCCAGCAGCTTAGACGCTGGGGAGACCCAGTACTTC. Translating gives CASSLDAGETQYF. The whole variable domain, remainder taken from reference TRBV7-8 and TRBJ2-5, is GAGVSQSPRYKVAKRGQDVALRCDPISGHVSLFWYQQALGQGPEFLTYFQNEAQLDKSGLPSDRFFAERPEGSVSTLKIQRTQQEDSAVYLCASSLDAGETQYFGPGTRLLVL.

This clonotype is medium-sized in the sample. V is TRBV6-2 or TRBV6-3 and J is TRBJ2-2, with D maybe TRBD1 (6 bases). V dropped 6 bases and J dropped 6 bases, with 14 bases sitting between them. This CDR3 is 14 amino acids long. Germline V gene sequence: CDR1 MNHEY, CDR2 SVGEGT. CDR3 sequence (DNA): TGTGCCAGCAGCTTGGGACATTGGTCCGGGGAGCTGTTTTTT. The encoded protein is CASSLGHWSGELFF.

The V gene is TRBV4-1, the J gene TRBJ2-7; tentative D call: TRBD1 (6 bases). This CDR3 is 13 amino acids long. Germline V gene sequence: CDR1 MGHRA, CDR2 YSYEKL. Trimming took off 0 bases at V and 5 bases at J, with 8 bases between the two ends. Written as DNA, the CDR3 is TGCGCCAGCAGCCAAGATTGGGGGCACGAGCAGTACTTC. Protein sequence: CASSQDWGHEQYF.

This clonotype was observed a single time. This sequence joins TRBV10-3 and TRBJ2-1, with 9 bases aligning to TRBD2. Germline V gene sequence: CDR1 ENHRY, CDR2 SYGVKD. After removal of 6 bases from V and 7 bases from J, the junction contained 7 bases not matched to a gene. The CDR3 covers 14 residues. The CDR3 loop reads CAIRGGLAANEQFF. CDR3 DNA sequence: TGTGCCATCAGGGGGGGACTAGCTGCTAATGAGCAGTTCTTC.

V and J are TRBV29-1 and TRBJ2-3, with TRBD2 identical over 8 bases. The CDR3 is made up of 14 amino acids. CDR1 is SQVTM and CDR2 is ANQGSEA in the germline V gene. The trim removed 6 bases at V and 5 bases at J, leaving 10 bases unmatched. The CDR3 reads CSVGLAKGGDTQYF. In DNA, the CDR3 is TGCAGCGTCGGACTAGCAAAGGGAGGAGATACGCAGTATTTT.

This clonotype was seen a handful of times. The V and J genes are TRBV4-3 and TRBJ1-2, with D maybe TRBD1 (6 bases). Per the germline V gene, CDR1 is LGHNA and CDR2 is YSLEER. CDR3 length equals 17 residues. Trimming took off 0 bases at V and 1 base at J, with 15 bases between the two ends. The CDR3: CASSQDNPTGNNYGYTF. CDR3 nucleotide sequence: TGCGCCAGCAGCCAAGACAACCCCACAGGGAATAACTATGGCTACACCTTC.

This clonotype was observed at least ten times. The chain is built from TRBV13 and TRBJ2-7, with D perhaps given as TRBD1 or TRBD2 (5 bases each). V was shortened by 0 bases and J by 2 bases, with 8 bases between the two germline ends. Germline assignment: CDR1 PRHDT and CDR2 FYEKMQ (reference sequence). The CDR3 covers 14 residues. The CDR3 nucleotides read TGTGCCAGCAGCTTAGGGGGGGACCCCTACGAGCAGTACTTC. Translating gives CASSLGGDPYEQYF.

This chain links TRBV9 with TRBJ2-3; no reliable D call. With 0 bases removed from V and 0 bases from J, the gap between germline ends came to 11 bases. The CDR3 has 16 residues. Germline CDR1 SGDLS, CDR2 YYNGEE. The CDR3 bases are TGTGCCAGCAGCGTAGAAAACTCCCCTAGCACAGATACGCAGTATTTT. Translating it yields CASSVENSPSTDTQYF.

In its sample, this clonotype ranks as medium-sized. The CDR3 sequence: CSASSTSSGDYNEQFF. CDR3 nucleotides: TGCAGTGCTAGCTCCACCTCTAGCGGAGATTACAATGAGCAGTTCTTC. The chain recombines TRBV20-1 with TRBJ2-1; 7 bases are shared with TRBD2. Germline CDR1 reads DFQATT; CDR2 reads SNEGSKA (reference sequence). V gave up 3 bases and J gave up 4 bases; unmatched junction bases: 12. The CDR3 has 16 residues.

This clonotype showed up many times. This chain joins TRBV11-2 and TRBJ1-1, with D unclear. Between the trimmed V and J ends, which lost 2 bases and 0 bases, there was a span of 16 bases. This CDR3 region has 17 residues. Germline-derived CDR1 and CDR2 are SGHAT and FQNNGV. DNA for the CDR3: TGTGCCAGCAGCTTATCATATAAGTCCAGCGTGAACACTGAAGCTTTCTTT. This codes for CASSLSYKSSVNTEAFF. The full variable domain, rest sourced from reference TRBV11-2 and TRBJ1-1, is EAGVAQSPRYKIIEKRQSVAFWCNPISGHATLYWYQQILGQGPKLLIQFQNNGVVDDSQLPKDRFSAERLKGVDSTLKIQPAKLEDSAVYLCASSLSYKSSVNTEAFFGQGTRLTVV.

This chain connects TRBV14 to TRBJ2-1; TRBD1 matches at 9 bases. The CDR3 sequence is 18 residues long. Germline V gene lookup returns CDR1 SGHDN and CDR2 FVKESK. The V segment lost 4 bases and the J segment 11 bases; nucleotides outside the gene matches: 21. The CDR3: CASSPFLGQGRGGGQQFF. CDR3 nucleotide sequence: TGTGCCAGCAGCCCGTTCCTGGGACAGGGAAGAGGGGGAGGTCAGCAGTTCTTC.